These 28 T cell receptor beta chains were sequenced from one sample in a study of blood T cell repertoires in COVID-19. Profiling relied on immunoSEQ multiplex PCR, and the TCRdb table lists in-frame clones only, not all of them. The sample shows roughly 100,000 clones, about 88% of them seen only once. Sequencing was done on a sample of peripheral blood. The receptors were gathered from an elderly man with acute or convalescent COVID-19.

The rearrangement uses TRBV28 and TRBJ2-1; 14 bases match TRBD2. With 6 bases clipped from V and 10 bases from J, the junction kept 17 bases outside the gene matches. The CDR3 has 18 residues. CDR1 and CDR2 from the germline V gene are MDHEN and SYDVKM. The CDR3 coding sequence is TGTGCCAGCAGCCACCTCCTGGGACTAGCGGGAGAGGGTATGGAGCAGTTCTTC. It encodes CASSHLLGLAGEGMEQFF.

This clone appeared a single time. This chain connects TRBV11-2 to TRBJ2-5; weak D call: TRBD2 (7 bases). The germline V gene encodes CDR1 SGHAT and CDR2 FQNNGV. The CDR3 totals 15 residues. Trimming pared 5 bases from V and 7 bases from J, leaving 20 bases between. The CDR3 DNA sequence: TGTGCCAGCAGCCCCCAAAGTGAGGGGGAGGGGACCCAGTACTTC. As protein: CASSPQSEGEGTQYF.

The chain uses TRBV7-9 and TRBJ1-6, with D possibly being TRBD1 (6 bases). This CDR3 has 14 residues. Germline V gene data show CDR1 as SEHNR and CDR2 as FQNEAQ (reference sequence). V lost 4 bases, J lost 7 bases, and 11 bases lay in between. In DNA, the CDR3 is TGTGCCAGCAGCTACCAGGGGAGAAATTCACCCCTCCACTTT. It yields the protein CASSYQGRNSPLHF.

This clone appeared once. The V gene is TRBV9, the J gene TRBJ1-4; the D gene is possibly TRBD1 (6 bases). The CDR3 extends over 17 amino acids. The V end lost 4 bases, the J end lost 0 bases, and 16 bases lay between the germline ends. The germline CDR1 and CDR2 sequences are SGDLS and YYNGEE. DNA for the CDR3: TGTGCCAGCAGCAGTCCGAGCAGGGGTGCAACTAATGAAAAACTGTTTTTT. It codes for CASSSPSRGATNEKLFF.

This clone was recorded a few times. The chain is built from TRBV5-1 and TRBJ1-6, with D unresolved. With 2 bases removed from V and 7 bases from J, the gap between germline ends came to 16 bases. The CDR3 consists of 16 residues. Per the germline V gene, CDR1 is SGHRS and CDR2 is YFSETQ. The CDR3: CASSFKGVGSNSPLHF. The CDR3 coding sequence is TGCGCCAGCAGCTTCAAGGGAGTTGGGTCCAATTCACCCCTCCACTTT.

V usage is TRBV5-1 and J usage is TRBJ1-2; 7 nucleotides agree with TRBD1. V lost 0 bases, J lost 8 bases, and 10 bases stayed unmatched. This CDR3 comprises 15 residues. Looked up from germline, CDR1 is SGHRS and CDR2 is YFSETQ. The CDR3 loop is CASSLEGQPLRGYTF. CDR3 DNA sequence: TGCGCCAGCAGCTTGGAGGGACAGCCCCTTAGGGGCTACACCTTC.

The chain uses TRBV7-9 and TRBJ2-2; D not resolved. The germline V and J ends were trimmed by 3 bases and 9 bases, with 14 bases remaining between them. This CDR3 is 14 amino acids long. CDR1 and CDR2 from the germline V gene are SEHNR and FQNEAQ (reference sequence). The DNA for the CDR3 is TGTGCCAGCAGCTTTGGCTTGGAGCACTGGGAGCTGTTTTTT. Translated: CASSFGLEHWELFF.

The chain combines TRBV6-6 with TRBJ2-1, with TRBD2 matching 10 bases. V lost 7 bases and J lost 2; bases outside the gene matches: 2. The CDR3 sequence is 14 residues long. CDR1 and CDR2 from the germline V gene are MNHNY and SVGAGI (reference sequence). The CDR3 nucleotides are TGTGCCAGCAAAACTAGCGGGGCCTACAATGAGCAGTTCTTC. Amino acids: CASKTSGAYNEQFF.

The rearrangement joins TRBV5-1 to TRBJ2-7, with TRBD1 matching over 7 bases. CDR1 and CDR2 from the germline V gene are SGHRS and YFSETQ. The CDR3 sequence is 14 residues long. J lost 0 bases, V lost 4 bases, and 4 bases had no gene match. This CDR3 is CASSLDRTSYEQYF. CDR3 nucleotides: TGCGCCAGCAGCCTGGACAGGACCTCCTACGAGCAGTACTTC.

This chain joins TRBV5-4 and TRBJ1-2; D remains unclear. Germline V gene sequence: CDR1 SGHNT, CDR2 YYREEE (reference sequence). The CDR3 totals 15 residues. Trimming shortened V by 5 bases and J by 3 bases, and 17 bases separated the two germline ends. CDR3: CASSLEGRPHYGYTF. DNA for the CDR3: TGTGCCAGCAGTCTCGAGGGCAGGCCTCACTATGGCTACACCTTC.

The chain carries TRBV28 and TRBJ1-5, with a tentative D call TRBD1 (5 bases). Germline assignment: CDR1 MDHEN and CDR2 SYDVKM. CDR3 length: 17 amino acids. Deletions cut 6 bases from V and 2 bases from J, with 20 bases between. This CDR3 is CASSQKRGSFGNQPQHF. The CDR3 region has the DNA TGTGCCAGCAGCCAGAAACGGGGGTCATTCGGCAATCAGCCCCAGCATTTT.

The J gene is TRBJ2-1, the V gene TRBV29-1; maybe TRBD2 (5 bases). Germline loops: CDR1 SQVTM, CDR2 ANQGSEA. With 4 bases removed from V and 6 bases from J, the gap between germline ends came to 13 bases. There are 13 residues in the CDR3. CDR3 loop: CSVVSTEGNEQFF. The CDR3 bases are TGCAGCGTTGTTAGCACAGAGGGCAATGAGCAGTTCTTC.

This chain uses TRBV28 with TRBJ2-1, with TRBD1 matching 9 bases. Germline V lookup: CDR1 MDHEN, CDR2 SYDVKM. The CDR3 runs 15 residues. V gave up 2 bases and J gave up 7 bases; unmatched junction bases: 6. In DNA form, the CDR3 reads TGTGCCAGCAGTTTACCACAGGGGGCTGGTAATGAGCAGTTCTTC. Protein product: CASSLPQGAGNEQFF.

V gene TRBV7-9 combines with J gene TRBJ2-1; 7 bases align to TRBD1. The CDR3 is made up of 15 amino acids. CDR1 and CDR2 from the germline V gene are SEHNR and FQNEAQ (reference sequence). With 4 bases clipped from V and 4 bases from J, the junction kept 7 bases outside the gene matches. CDR3 residues: CASSSTTGNYNEQFF. DNA of the CDR3: TGTGCCAGCAGCTCCACGACAGGGAATTACAATGAGCAGTTCTTC.

The V and J genes are TRBV28 and TRBJ2-7, with 9 bases fitting TRBD1. The CDR3 has 16 amino acids. Germline V gene sequence: CDR1 MDHEN, CDR2 SYDVKM. V lost 3 bases, J lost 7 bases, and 13 bases stayed unmatched. The CDR3 loop reads CASSFNAGTGIGEQYF. In DNA form, the CDR3 reads TGTGCCAGCAGTTTCAATGCAGGGACAGGGATAGGGGAGCAGTACTTC.

The rearrangement joins TRBV7-8 to TRBJ2-7, with 7 bases matching TRBD1. CDR3 length: 14 residues. Germline V gene lookup returns CDR1 SGHVS and CDR2 FQNEAQ. V lost 2 bases and J lost 4; bases outside the gene matches: 5. This CDR3 is CASSLMTGPYEQYF. The CDR3 bases are TGTGCCAGCAGCTTAATGACAGGGCCTTACGAGCAGTACTTC.

The chain links TRBV27 to TRBJ2-7; D not certain. This CDR3 contains 12 residues. Germline V gene lookup returns CDR1 MNHEY and CDR2 SMNVEV (reference sequence). Deletions cut 6 bases from V and 3 bases from J, with 9 bases between. The CDR3 region is CASRPTYYEQYF. In nucleotides, the CDR3 is TGTGCCAGCAGGCCCACCTACTACGAGCAGTACTTC.

The gene calls are TRBV4-2 and TRBJ1-6; a possible D gene is TRBD1 (6 bases). This CDR3 is 21 amino acids long. V lost 4 bases and J 1 base, leaving 26 bases between the germline ends. From germline, CDR1 is LGHNA and CDR2 YNFKEQ. DNA for the CDR3: TGTGCCAGCAGCCTAACCCCCGGGACATCTTCCTGGAGGTCCTATAATTCACCCCTCCACTTT. Translating it yields CASSLTPGTSSWRSYNSPLHF.

The rearrangement links TRBV28 to TRBJ2-1; D is possibly TRBD2 (5 bases). The CDR3 totals 13 residues. V shed 11 bases and J shed 4 bases, with 15 bases lying between them. Germline lookup yields CDR1 MDHEN and CDR2 SYDVKM. CDR3 residues: CALTSSGYNEQFF. The CDR3 bases are TGTGCCCTCACTTCCAGCGGATACAATGAGCAGTTCTTC.

This clone has only a few counts. The chain employs TRBV19 and TRBJ2-7; 10 bases are shared with TRBD2. There are 15 residues in the CDR3. The V gene end was trimmed by 1 base and the J gene end by 4 bases; junction bases not matched to a gene: 4. Looked up from germline, CDR1 is LNHDA and CDR2 is SQIVND (reference sequence). CDR3 loop: CASSIGSGRAYEQYF. In nucleotides, the CDR3 is TGTGCCAGTAGTATAGGCAGCGGGAGGGCGTACGAGCAGTACTTC.

V and J are TRBV4-2 and TRBJ1-6; TRBD1 aligns across 8 bases. V shed 3 bases and J 7 bases; nucleotides not matched to a gene: 8. Germline V gene lookup returns CDR1 LGHNA and CDR2 YNFKEQ. CDR3 length: 16 residues. CDR3 loop: CASSQPEGQGNSPLHF. Here the CDR3 DNA reads TGTGCCAGCAGCCAGCCCGAAGGACAGGGAAATTCACCCCTCCACTTT.

This rearrangement joins TRBV12-3 or TRBV12-4 to TRBJ2-7; TRBD1 is a possible D gene (6 bases). CDR3 length: 13 residues. V lost 5 bases to trimming and J lost 7 bases, with 15 bases between them. For the CDR3, the DNA is TGTGCCAGCAGTCCCAGGGGATTTGCGGAGCAGTACTTC. Its translation is CASSPRGFAEQYF.

CDR3 amino acids: CASRDRGRTDTQYF. As DNA, the CDR3 is TGTGCCAGTAGAGACAGGGGCCGCACAGATACGCAGTATTTT. The chain joins TRBV28 to TRBJ2-3; 8 nucleotides match TRBD1. The V gene end was trimmed by 9 bases and the J gene end by 1 base; junction bases not matched to a gene: 6. There are 14 residues in the CDR3. CDR1 is MDHEN and CDR2 is SYDVKM in the germline V gene.

The chain joins TRBV21-1 to TRBJ1-1. TRBV21-1 is a pseudogene locus. The CDR3 runs 17 residues. The CDR3 sequence is CASSKGGGSGSDTEAFF. Written as DNA, the CDR3 is TGTGCCAGCAGCAAAGGGGGGGGAAGCGGGTCCGACACTGAAGCTTTCTTT.

The chain is built from TRBV18 and TRBJ2-2, with D possibly being TRBD1 (5 bases). Trimming pared 2 bases from V and 4 bases from J, leaving 14 bases between. From germline, CDR1 is KGHSH and CDR2 LQKENI. The CDR3 has 16 residues. The CDR3 sequence is CASSPKGLRSTGELFF. In DNA, the CDR3 is TGTGCCAGCTCACCAAAGGGGCTTAGGTCCACCGGGGAGCTGTTTTTT.

This chain uses TRBV27 with TRBJ2-3; TRBD2 matches at 12 bases. This CDR3 has 16 residues. Trimming cost V 4 bases and J 3 bases; bases outside gene matches: 5. Germline lookup yields CDR1 MNHEY and CDR2 SMNVEV (reference sequence). The CDR3 DNA reads TGTGCCAGCAGTTCTAGCGGGAGGGTCCTTACAGATACGCAGTATTTT. Translation: CASSSSGRVLTDTQYF.

Here the CDR3 reads CASSPSGGRSDTQYF. The CDR3 DNA is TGTGCCAGTAGCCCATCAGGGGGGAGGTCAGATACGCAGTATTTT. The chain is built from TRBV19 and TRBJ2-3, with D possibly matching TRBD1 (7 bases). Germline lookup yields CDR1 LNHDA and CDR2 SQIVND (reference sequence). The CDR3 extends over 15 amino acids. V lost 6 bases to trimming and J lost 4 bases, with 17 bases between them.

V and J are TRBV6-5 and TRBJ1-3; 8 positions match TRBD1. V lost 2 bases and J lost 3; bases outside the gene matches: 6. From germline, CDR1 is MNHEY and CDR2 SVGAGI. This CDR3 has 16 residues. CDR3 sequence (DNA): TGTGCCAGCAGTTACGGTCAGGGGGCGTTTGGAAACACCATATATTTT. It yields the protein CASSYGQGAFGNTIYF.